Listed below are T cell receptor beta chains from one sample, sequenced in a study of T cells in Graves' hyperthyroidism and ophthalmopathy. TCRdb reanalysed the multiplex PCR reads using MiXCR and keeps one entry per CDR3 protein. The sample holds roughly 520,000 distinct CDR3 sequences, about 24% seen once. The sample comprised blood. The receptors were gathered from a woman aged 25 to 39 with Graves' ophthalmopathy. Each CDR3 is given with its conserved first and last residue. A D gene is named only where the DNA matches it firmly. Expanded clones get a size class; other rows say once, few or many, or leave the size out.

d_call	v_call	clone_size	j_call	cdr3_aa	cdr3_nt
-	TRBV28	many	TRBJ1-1	CASRRDTLNTEAFF	TGTGCCAGCAGACGGGACACCCTGAACACTGAAGCTTTCTTT
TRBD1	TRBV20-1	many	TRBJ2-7	CSADARDRVDEQYF	TGCAGTGCTGACGCCAGAGACAGGGTAGACGAGCAGTACTTC
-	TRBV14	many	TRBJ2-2	CASSLDVNTGELFF	TGTGCCAGCAGCCTAGACGTGAACACCGGGGAGCTGTTTTTT
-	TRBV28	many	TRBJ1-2	CASSSSSPLTTNYGYTF	TGTGCCAGCAGTTCCTCCTCCCCTTTGACAACGAACTATGGCTACACCTTC
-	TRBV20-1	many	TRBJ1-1	CSASANTEAFF	TGCAGTGCTAGTGCGAACACTGAAGCTTTCTTT
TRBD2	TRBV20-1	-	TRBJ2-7	CSATSGGGELYEQYF	TGCAGTGCTACCTCAGGCGGGGGGGAACTGTACGAGCAGTACTTC
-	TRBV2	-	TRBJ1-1	CASSPLGQMNTEAFF	TGTGCCAGCAGTCCCTTGGGGCAAATGAACACTGAAGCTTTCTTT
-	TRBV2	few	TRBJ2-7	CASSGEGNEQYF	TGTGCCAGCAGTGGGGAAGGAAACGAGCAGTACTTC
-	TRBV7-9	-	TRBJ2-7	CASSPGHLEQYF	TGTGCCAGCAGCCCTGGACACCTCGAGCAGTACTTC
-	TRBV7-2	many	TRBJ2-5	CASSLGPGVETQYF	TGTGCCAGCAGCTTAGGGCCAGGGGTAGAGACCCAGTACTTC
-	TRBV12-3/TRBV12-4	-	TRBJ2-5	CASRSGGTQYF	TGTGCCAGCAGGAGTGGAGGGACCCAGTACTTC
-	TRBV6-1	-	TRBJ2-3	CASQEVADTQYF	TGTGCCAGTCAGGAGGTGGCAGATACGCAGTATTTT
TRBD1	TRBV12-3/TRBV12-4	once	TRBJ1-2	CASSLGNRGVRGYTF	TGTGCCAGCAGTTTAGGCAACAGGGGGGTACGCGGCTACACCTTC
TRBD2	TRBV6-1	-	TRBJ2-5	CASSETSGVPGTQYF	TGTGCCAGCAGTGAAACTAGCGGAGTCCCAGGGACCCAGTACTTC
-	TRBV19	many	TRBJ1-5	CASSIGGFGQPQHF	TGTGCCAGTAGTATAGGGGGCTTTGGTCAGCCCCAGCATTTT